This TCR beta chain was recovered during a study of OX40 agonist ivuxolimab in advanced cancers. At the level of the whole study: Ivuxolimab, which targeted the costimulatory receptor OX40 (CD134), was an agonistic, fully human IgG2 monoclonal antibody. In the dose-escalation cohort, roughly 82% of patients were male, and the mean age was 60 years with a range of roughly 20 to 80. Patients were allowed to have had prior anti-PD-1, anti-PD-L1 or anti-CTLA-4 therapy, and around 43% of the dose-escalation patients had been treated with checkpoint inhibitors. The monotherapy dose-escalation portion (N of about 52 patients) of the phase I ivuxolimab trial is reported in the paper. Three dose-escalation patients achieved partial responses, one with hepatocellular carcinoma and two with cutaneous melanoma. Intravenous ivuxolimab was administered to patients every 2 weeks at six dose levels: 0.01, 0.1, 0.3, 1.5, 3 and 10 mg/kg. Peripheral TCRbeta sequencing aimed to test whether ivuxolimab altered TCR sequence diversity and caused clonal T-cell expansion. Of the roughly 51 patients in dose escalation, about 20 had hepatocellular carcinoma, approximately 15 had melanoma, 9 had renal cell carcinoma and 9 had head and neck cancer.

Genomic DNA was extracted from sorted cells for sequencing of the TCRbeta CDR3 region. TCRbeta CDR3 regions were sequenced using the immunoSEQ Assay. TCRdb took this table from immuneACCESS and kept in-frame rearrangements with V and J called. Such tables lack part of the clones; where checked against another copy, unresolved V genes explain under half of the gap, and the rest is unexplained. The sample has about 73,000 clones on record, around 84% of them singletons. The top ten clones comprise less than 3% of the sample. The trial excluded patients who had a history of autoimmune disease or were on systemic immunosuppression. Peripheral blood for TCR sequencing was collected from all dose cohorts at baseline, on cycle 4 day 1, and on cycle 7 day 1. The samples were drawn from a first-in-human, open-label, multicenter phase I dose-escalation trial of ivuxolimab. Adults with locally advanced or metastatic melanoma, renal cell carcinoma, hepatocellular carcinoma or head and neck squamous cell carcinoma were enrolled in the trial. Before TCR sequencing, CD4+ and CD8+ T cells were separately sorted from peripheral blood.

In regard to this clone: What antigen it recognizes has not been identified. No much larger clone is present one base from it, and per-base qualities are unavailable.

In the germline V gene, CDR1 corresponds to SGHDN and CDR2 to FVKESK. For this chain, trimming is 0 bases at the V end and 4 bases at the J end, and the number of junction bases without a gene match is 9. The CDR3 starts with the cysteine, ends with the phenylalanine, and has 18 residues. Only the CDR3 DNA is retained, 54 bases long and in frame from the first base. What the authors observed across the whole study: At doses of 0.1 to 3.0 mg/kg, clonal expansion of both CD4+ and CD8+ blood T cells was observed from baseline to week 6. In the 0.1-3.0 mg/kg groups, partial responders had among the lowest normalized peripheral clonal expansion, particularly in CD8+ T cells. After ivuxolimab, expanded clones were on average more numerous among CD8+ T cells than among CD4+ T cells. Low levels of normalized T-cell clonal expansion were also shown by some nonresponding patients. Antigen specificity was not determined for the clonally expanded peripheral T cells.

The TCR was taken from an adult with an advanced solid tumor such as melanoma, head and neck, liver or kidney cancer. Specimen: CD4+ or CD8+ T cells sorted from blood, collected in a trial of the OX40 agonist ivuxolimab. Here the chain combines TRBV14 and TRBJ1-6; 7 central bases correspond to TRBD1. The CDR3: CASSQDWAEGQYNSPLHF. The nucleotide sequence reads TGTGCCAGCAGCCAAGATTGGGCGGAGGGACAGTATAATTCACCCCTCCACTTT.